These 32 T cell receptor beta chains share one sample of origin, sequenced in a study of blood T cell repertoires in COVID-19. Only in-frame clones appear in the TCRdb table, and some are missing; sequencing was by immunoSEQ multiplex PCR. The data contain 250,000 to 300,000 clones, 87% of them singletons. The sequenced sample consisted of peripheral blood. Receptors were obtained from a woman in her fifties or sixties who had recovered from COVID-19.

The chain is built from TRBV9 and TRBJ1-5; D remains unclear. The CDR3 contains 14 residues. The V and J ends lost 4 bases and 0 bases respectively, with 8 bases between them. Germline CDR1 reads SGDLS; CDR2 reads YYNGEE. The CDR3 region is CASSLTSSNQPQHF. Written as DNA, the CDR3 is TGTGCCAGCAGCCTGACATCTAGCAATCAGCCCCAGCATTTT. The full variable domain, its missing parts supplied by reference TRBV9 and TRBJ1-5, is DSGVTQTPKHLITATGQRVTLRCSPRSGDLSVYWYQQSLDQGLQFLIQYYNGEERAKGNILERFSAQQFPDLHSELNLSSLELGDSALYFCASSLTSSNQPQHFGDGTRLSIL.

Here the CDR3 reads CASSLRAQVAGGQETQYF. Here the CDR3 DNA reads TGTGCCAGCAGCTTACGCGCGCAGGTAGCGGGGGGGCAAGAGACCCAGTACTTC. The chain has TRBV7-3 and TRBJ2-5, with TRBD2 identical over 11 bases. The V gene end was trimmed by 2 bases and the J gene end by 2 bases; junction bases not matched to a gene: 10. The CDR3 runs to 18 residues. Per the germline V gene, CDR1 is SGHTA and CDR2 is FQGTGA.

This clone was counted a single time. The rearrangement uses TRBV19 and TRBJ2-5, with a possible D match to TRBD1 (6 bases). In germline, CDR1 is LNHDA, CDR2 SQIVND (reference sequence). This CDR3 spans 16 amino acids. V lost 1 base and J lost 1, with 13 bases in between. Here the CDR3 DNA reads TGTGCCAGTAGTATAGGCGGAGGACAGATCCAAGAGACCCAGTACTTC. Translation: CASSIGGGQIQETQYF.

This chain uses TRBV18 with TRBJ1-2; 10 bases are a match to TRBD1. The CDR3 extends over 15 amino acids. Per germline, CDR1 KGHSH and CDR2 LQKENI. J gave up 4 bases and V 3 bases, and 5 bases lay outside the gene matches. This CDR3 reads CASSPQGQGTYGYTF. CDR3 nucleotide sequence: TGTGCCAGCTCACCCCAGGGACAGGGGACCTATGGCTACACCTTC.

This sequence joins TRBV6-5 and TRBJ1-1; 7 nucleotides align to TRBD1. This CDR3 is 13 amino acids long. The germline CDR1 and CDR2 sequences are MNHEY and SVGAGI. J was trimmed by 10 bases and V by 7 bases; bases with no gene match: 12. The CDR3 coding sequence is TGTGCCAGCACCTTTGGGTTTCAGGGGGGAGCTTTCTTT. Amino acid sequence: CASTFGFQGGAFF.

This clone has only one observation. The chain carries TRBV7-9 and TRBJ2-3; 10 bases agree with TRBD2. The germline CDR1 and CDR2 sequences are SEHNR and FQNEAQ (reference sequence). This CDR3 region has 16 residues. With V trimmed by 5 bases and J by 6 bases, 11 bases remained unmatched. The CDR3 spells CASSQLSGRASDTQYF. The DNA of the CDR3 is TGTGCCAGCAGCCAACTCAGCGGGAGGGCAAGTGATACGCAGTATTTT.

CDR3 in DNA: TGTGCCACCAGCAGAGCCGCCGGAGTGGGAGGGCGGGGGACAGATACGCAGTATTTT. This translates into CATSRAAGVGGRGTDTQYF. The chain carries TRBV15 and TRBJ2-3, with 7 bases matching TRBD2. Per germline, CDR1 LNHNV and CDR2 YYDKDF (reference sequence). J lost 3 bases, V lost 1 base, and 16 bases had no gene match. There are 19 residues in the CDR3.

This sequence joins TRBV5-1 and TRBJ2-1, with D uncertain. Deletions cut 0 bases from V and 5 bases from J, with 6 bases between. This CDR3 comprises 13 residues. The germline V gene encodes CDR1 SGHRS and CDR2 YFSETQ. The DNA for the CDR3 is TGCGCCAGCAGCTTGGTCCAGAACAATGAGCAGTTCTTC. Protein product: CASSLVQNNEQFF.

The chain carries TRBV5-4 and TRBJ1-1; 8 nucleotides agree with TRBD1. The germline V gene encodes CDR1 SGHNT and CDR2 YYREEE (reference sequence). The CDR3 covers 15 residues. The trim removed 2 bases at V and 7 bases at J, leaving 10 bases unmatched. Here the CDR3 reads CASSFPQGAKGEAFF. The DNA for the CDR3 is TGTGCCAGCAGCTTTCCCCAGGGGGCCAAGGGTGAAGCTTTCTTT.

V and J are TRBV29-1 and TRBJ2-2; maybe TRBD1 (6 bases). V was trimmed by 8 bases and J by 0 bases, leaving 13 bases between them. CDR1 is SQVTM and CDR2 is ANQGSEA in the germline V gene. CDR3 size: 14 residues. The CDR3, as DNA: TGCAGCTACTACGGACAGTCGAACACCGGGGAGCTGTTTTTT. Translating gives CSYYGQSNTGELFF.

The gene calls are TRBV7-2 and TRBJ2-3; TRBD2 might be the D (6 bases). This CDR3 comprises 15 residues. Germline CDR1 reads SGHTA; CDR2 reads FQGNSA. V was clipped by 5 bases and J by 0 bases, with 12 bases between them. This CDR3 is CASSPLALSTDTQYF. In nucleotides, the CDR3 is TGTGCCAGCAGCCCTCTAGCGTTAAGCACAGATACGCAGTATTTT.

This clone has only one observation. V is TRBV24-1 and J is TRBJ2-7; the match to TRBD2 covers 14 bases. The CDR3 sequence is 13 residues long. After removal of 10 bases from V and 9 bases from J, the junction contained 7 bases not matched to a gene. Germline V lookup: CDR1 KGHDR, CDR2 SFDVKD. The CDR3 DNA is TGTGCCACGTCGACTAGCGGGAGGGCCGTGCAGTACTTC. Its translation: CATSTSGRAVQYF.

The J gene is TRBJ2-3, the V gene TRBV13; 8 positions match TRBD1. Trimming took 4 bases from V and 3 from J; bases not matched to a gene: 6. CDR1 and CDR2 (germline): PRHDT, FYEKMQ (reference sequence). This CDR3 has 15 amino acids. The CDR3 nucleotides are TGTGCCAGCAGCTCCCCGGGACAGGCTACAGATACGCAGTATTTT. It codes for CASSSPGQATDTQYF.

The rearrangement uses TRBV3-1 (or the pseudogene TRBV3-2) and TRBJ2-7; no clear D. The V end was cut by 5 bases, the J end by 3 bases, with 17 bases between. Germline-derived CDR1 and CDR2 are LGHDT and YNNKEL (reference sequence). This CDR3 is built from 15 residues. CDR3 DNA: TGTGCCAGCAGCTCCGCCGGAAACAGCTACTACGAGCAGTACTTC. Amino acid sequence: CASSSAGNSYYEQYF.

The chain uses TRBV5-1 and TRBJ1-1; a possible D gene is TRBD1 (5 bases). Trimming cost V 0 bases and J 7 bases, with 10 bases left between them. Germline CDR1 SGHRS, CDR2 YFSETQ. This CDR3 comprises 13 residues. The CDR3 here is CASSLAGGIEAFF. CDR3 sequence (DNA): TGCGCCAGCAGCTTGGCCGGGGGAATTGAAGCTTTCTTT.

The chain recombines TRBV7-8 with TRBJ1-1; the match to TRBD1 covers 7 bases. The V gene end was trimmed by 4 bases and the J gene end by 0 bases; junction bases not matched to a gene: 8. The CDR3 contains 16 residues. CDR1 and CDR2 from the germline V gene are SGHVS and FQNEAQ. The CDR3 spells CASSSGQEAMNTEAFF. The CDR3 DNA sequence: TGTGCCAGCAGCTCCGGACAGGAAGCCATGAACACTGAAGCTTTCTTT. Full variable domain (outside the CDR3, taken from reference TRBV7-8 and TRBJ1-1): GAGVSQSPRYKVAKRGQDVALRCDPISGHVSLFWYQQALGQGPEFLTYFQNEAQLDKSGLPSDRFFAERPEGSVSTLKIQRTQQEDSAVYLCASSSGQEAMNTEAFFGQGTRLTVV.

The CDR3, as DNA: TGTGCCAGCAGCGTAGACGGGGTCCAAGAGACCCAGTACTTC. This gives the protein CASSVDGVQETQYF. The rearrangement uses TRBV9 and TRBJ2-5; D is perhaps TRBD2 (5 bases). The germline gives CDR1 SGDLS, CDR2 YYNGEE. V gave up 0 bases and J gave up 1 base, with 7 bases separating them. The CDR3 extends over 14 amino acids.

This clone occurred a few times. The genes are TRBV7-3 and TRBJ1-1; tentative D call: TRBD1 (5 bases). V was clipped by 5 bases and J by 1 base, with 14 bases between them. The CDR3 runs to 15 residues. The germline V gene encodes CDR1 SGHTA and CDR2 FQGTGA. The DNA for the CDR3 is TGTGCCAGCAGCCACAAGGGGAGGGGGAACACTGAAGCTTTCTTT. Residues: CASSHKGRGNTEAFF.

This clone showed up just a few times. This chain uses TRBV5-1 with TRBJ2-1; 7 bases match TRBD2. The CDR3 is 15 residues long. CDR1 SGHRS and CDR2 YFSETQ come from the germline V gene. The junction had 8 bases not matched to a gene; V was cut back by 0 bases and J by 8 bases. The DNA for the CDR3 is TGCGCCAGCAGCTTGGCTGGGGGAGGGCTTTATGAGCAGTTCTTC. Residues: CASSLAGGGLYEQFF.

In its sample, this clone was seen once. The chain joins TRBV12-3 or TRBV12-4 to TRBJ2-7, with D maybe TRBD2 (5 bases). The CDR3 is 13 amino acids. With 3 bases removed from V and 4 bases from J, the gap between germline ends came to 10 bases. The CDR3 loop is CASSLSGGYEQYF. CDR3 DNA: TGTGCCAGCAGTTTGAGCGGCGGGTACGAGCAGTACTTC.

The rearrangement joins TRBV5-1 to TRBJ1-1; D unclear. V was trimmed by 5 bases and J by 10 bases, leaving 18 bases between them. Germline loops: CDR1 SGHRS, CDR2 YFSETQ. The CDR3 consists of 13 residues. CDR3 sequence: CASSPPTGYGAFF. CDR3 DNA sequence: TGCGCCAGCAGTCCGCCAACGGGGTATGGAGCTTTCTTT.

V and J are TRBV6-6 and TRBJ2-7, with D possibly matching TRBD1 (5 bases). This CDR3 has 15 amino acids. V lost 6 bases to trimming and J lost 5 bases, with 20 bases between them. The germline gives CDR1 MNHNY, CDR2 SVGAGI (reference sequence). CDR3 protein: CASSYGFTGGDEQYF. The CDR3 region has the DNA TGTGCCAGCAGCTACGGTTTCACAGGTGGGGACGAGCAGTACTTC.

V usage is TRBV7-2 and J usage is TRBJ2-5; D possibly corresponds to TRBD2 (6 bases). The CDR3 is made up of 12 amino acids. V gave up 5 bases and J gave up 5 bases, with 9 bases separating them. Germline V CDR1 and CDR2: SGHTA, FQGNSA. CDR3 amino acids: CASSLRGETQYF. The CDR3 nucleotides read TGTGCCAGCAGCCTCCGGGGGGAGACCCAGTACTTC.

This chain joins TRBV7-2 and TRBJ2-3, with 12 bases matching TRBD2. Trimming at V came to 6 bases and at J to 4 bases, leaving 11 bases not matched to a gene. Germline lookup yields CDR1 SGHTA and CDR2 FQGNSA. The CDR3 has 17 residues. The CDR3 is CASSTRSRLAGADTQYF. For the CDR3, the DNA is TGTGCCAGCAGTACAAGATCTAGACTAGCGGGGGCAGATACGCAGTATTTT.

The chain combines TRBV7-3 with TRBJ2-3; no clear D. Germline V gene sequence: CDR1 SGHTA, CDR2 FQGTGA. CDR3 length equals 13 residues. V was clipped by 6 bases and J by 4 bases, with 11 bases between them. CDR3 nucleotide sequence: TGTGCCAGCAGTCGAAACTTCGCAGATACGCAGTATTTT. Protein sequence: CASSRNFADTQYF.

The chain has TRBV27 and TRBJ2-7, with TRBD1 as a possible D gene (5 bases). Germline loops: CDR1 MNHEY, CDR2 SMNVEV (reference sequence). V gave up 3 bases and J gave up 6 bases, with 9 bases separating them. This CDR3 has 12 residues. CDR3 DNA sequence: TGTGCCAGCAGTTTCCCTACAGGCGAGCAGTACTTC. It translates to CASSFPTGEQYF.

The V and J genes are TRBV7-2 and TRBJ2-7, with D tentatively TRBD2 (6 bases). CDR3 length: 13 amino acids. Germline V lookup: CDR1 SGHTA, CDR2 FQGNSA. Deletions cut 1 base from V and 7 bases from J, with 11 bases between. Here the CDR3 DNA reads TGTGCCAGCAGCTTAGTCCTAGGAGGGGAGCAGTACTTC. This codes for CASSLVLGGEQYF.

The chain has TRBV9 and TRBJ2-7; D not resolved. Trimming removed 0 bases from V and 0 bases from J, with 10 bases in between. The length of the CDR3 is 15 residues. CDR1 is SGDLS, CDR2 YYNGEE, per germline. The CDR3 loop is CASSVGALSSYEQYF. CDR3 DNA sequence: TGTGCCAGCAGCGTAGGGGCCCTCTCCTCCTACGAGCAGTACTTC.

The chain combines TRBV28 with TRBJ2-7, with 9 positions matching TRBD2. V trimming: 5 bases; J trimming: 7 bases; junction bases outside the gene matches: 15. This CDR3 is 16 amino acids long. The V gene's germline CDR1 is MDHEN and CDR2 SYDVKM. CDR3 bases: TGTGCCAGCAGTCCAACTGGCCGCGGGAGGGTTCGGGAGCAGTACTTC. Residues: CASSPTGRGRVREQYF. The whole variable domain, filled in from reference TRBV28 and TRBJ2-7, reads DVKVTQSSRYLVKRTGEKVFLECVQDMDHENMFWYRQDPGLGLRLIYFSYDVKMKEKGDIPEGYSVSREKKERFSLILESASTNQTSMYLCASSPTGRGRVREQYFGPGTRLTVT.

For this clone: At the DNA level, this CDR3 is encoded by other sequences in the same sample as well. The CDR3 reads CASSSSSYEQYF. The CDR3 DNA is TGTGCCAGCAGCTCGAGCTCCTACGAGCAGTACTTC. The chain couples TRBV9 to TRBJ2-7; D gene ambiguous. V was trimmed by 4 bases and J by 0 bases, leaving 5 bases between them. Germline V gives CDR1 SGDLS, CDR2 YYNGEE. The CDR3 totals 12 residues. Full variable domain (outside the CDR3, taken from reference TRBV9 and TRBJ2-7): DSGVTQTPKHLITATGQRVTLRCSPRSGDLSVYWYQQSLDQGLQFLIQYYNGEERAKGNILERFSAQQFPDLHSELNLSSLELGDSALYFCASSSSSYEQYFGPGTRLTVT.

This clone was found a few times. The chain combines TRBV27 with TRBJ2-6, with a tentative D call TRBD1 (6 bases). Germline V gene sequence: CDR1 MNHEY, CDR2 SMNVEV (reference sequence). This CDR3 contains 17 residues. V was cut by 5 bases and J by 4 bases, with 18 bases left in between. The CDR3 spells CASSKEYRDAGANVLTF. The CDR3 DNA follows: TGTGCCAGCAGTAAAGAGTACAGGGATGCCGGGGCCAACGTCCTGACTTTC. The full variable domain, completed using reference TRBV27 and TRBJ2-6, is EAQVTQNPRYLITVTGKKLTVTCSQNMNHEYMSWYRQDPGLGLRQIYYSMNVEVTDKGDVPEGYKVSRKEKRNFPLILESPSPNQTSLYFCASSKEYRDAGANVLTFGAGSRLTVL.

The rearrangement uses TRBV4-1 and TRBJ1-6; 11 bases are a match to TRBD1. J was trimmed by 9 bases and V by 3 bases; bases with no gene match: 7. The CDR3 totals 16 residues. Germline V gene sequence: CDR1 MGHRA, CDR2 YSYEKL. CDR3 amino acids: CASSQRDRGFSSPLHF. The CDR3 region has the DNA TGCGCCAGCAGCCAGAGGGACAGGGGGTTCTCTTCACCCCTCCACTTT.